This TCR beta chain appears in the sequencing data of a study of post-analysis software for immune sequencing data. Study background: In terms of disease course, relapsing-remitting, secondary progressive and progressive-relapsing multiple sclerosis were included.

The study, taken as a whole, reports: Strong co-clustering by F measure linked samples that shared a preparation batch. Compared with controls, patients showed significantly lower normalized Chao1 diversity. With TRBV5-6, TRBV5-1 and TRBV20-1 included, 4 or 5 TRBV segments were more frequent in patients than in controls.

The junction had 1 base not matched to a gene; V was cut back by 2 bases and J by 5 bases. This CDR3 is built from 13 residues. Germline V gene lookup returns CDR1 DFQATT and CDR2 SNEGSKA (reference sequence). A remark on this clonotype: Its antigen is undetermined.

The authors incorporated unique molecular identifiers into the TCR beta cDNA libraries. T cells numbering 1 to 10 million yielded cDNA molecules that totaled about 500,000. TCRdb called the PCR reads again in MiXCR, with one record for every CDR3 protein. The sample yields 750,000 to 950,000 distinct CDR3 sequences, about 53% seen once. The rearrangement joins TRBV20-1 to TRBJ2-3; 10 bases fit TRBD2. Sequenced: blood. The clonotype comes from a girl aged 5 to 17 with multiple sclerosis. CDR3 residues: CSARLAGVDTQYF. Here the CDR3 DNA reads TGCAGTGCTAGACTAGCGGGAGTAGATACGCAGTATTTT.